What follows are 9 T cell receptor beta chains derived from one specimen sequenced in a study of control samples from healthy donors and cancer patients (TCRdb year 2020). The receptor library was made with the immunoSEQ multiplex PCR assay. What TCRdb holds here is the immuneACCESS table cut down to in-frame rearrangements. Part of the clones is not present; checked against another copy, under half of the missing clones reflect an unresolved V gene, and the others are unexplained. The sample contains 350,000 to 450,000 clones, 75% to 95% of them found a single time. 5.5% to 8% of the sample comes from the top ten. The material sequenced was PBMCs. The receptors here all came from a man aged 35 to 55 with head and neck cancer.

V usage is TRBV28 and J usage is TRBJ1-2; possibly TRBD1 for D (5 bases). In germline, CDR1 is MDHEN, CDR2 SYDVKM. V gave up 6 bases and J gave up 6 bases, with 14 bases separating them. The length of the CDR3 is 13 residues. The CDR3: CASSPTRGDGYTF. The CDR3, as DNA: TGTGCCAGCAGCCCTACCCGGGGGGATGGCTACACCTTC.

The chain combines TRBV6-6 with TRBJ2-7; 8 bases are a match to TRBD2. The CDR3 spans 19 residues. After removal of 5 bases from V and 4 bases from J, the junction contained 22 bases not matched to a gene. Germline CDR1 and CDR2: MNHNY and SVGAGI (reference sequence). CDR3 DNA: TGTGCCAGCAGTCGAAGGGGACCGGTGGCCGGGACTAGAGTTTACGAGCAGTACTTC. Amino acids: CASSRRGPVAGTRVYEQYF.

The rearrangement links TRBV3-1 (or the pseudogene TRBV3-2) to TRBJ1-3; D is perhaps TRBD1 (5 bases). V was shortened by 4 bases and J by 0 bases, with 19 bases between the two germline ends. The germline CDR1 and CDR2 sequences are LGHDT and YNNKEL (reference sequence). This CDR3 contains 18 residues. CDR3 coding DNA: TGTGCCAGCAGCCGACGGTCGGGGGGAACCCTCTCTGGAAACACCATATATTTT. It specifies CASSRRSGGTLSGNTIYF.

CDR3 bases: TGTGCCAGTAGTGACGAAGGGGGGGATGAGCAGTTCTTC. As protein: CASSDEGGDEQFF. The chain joins TRBV19 to TRBJ2-1, with a possible D match to TRBD2 (7 bases). There are 13 residues in the CDR3. Trimming took 5 bases from V and 8 from J, leaving 13 bases between them. CDR1 and CDR2 from the germline V gene are LNHDA and SQIVND (reference sequence).

This sequence joins TRBV30 and TRBJ1-1; D possibly corresponds to TRBD1 (5 bases). Deletions cut 3 bases from V and 5 bases from J, with 13 bases between. Germline values: CDR1 GTSNPN, CDR2 SVGIG (reference sequence). The CDR3 extends over 13 amino acids. This CDR3 reads CAWRTEWTTEAFF. CDR3 bases: TGTGCCTGGAGGACAGAATGGACAACTGAAGCTTTCTTT.

The V call is TRBV15, the J call TRBJ1-3; D not resolved. CDR3 length: 16 residues. Per the germline V gene, CDR1 is LNHNV and CDR2 is YYDKDF (reference sequence). V lost 0 bases and J lost 0, with 9 bases in between. DNA for the CDR3: TGTGCCACCAGCAGAGATCAGGTCTACTCTGGAAACACCATATATTTT. This codes for CATSRDQVYSGNTIYF.

The chain couples TRBV10-3 to TRBJ2-3; 9 positions agree with TRBD1. The CDR3 is 12 amino acids. J gave up 5 bases and V 10 bases, and 4 bases lay outside the gene matches. The germline CDR1 and CDR2 sequences are ENHRY and SYGVKD. CDR3 amino acids: CANGTGRDTQYF. CDR3 nucleotide sequence: TGTGCCAACGGGACAGGGAGAGATACGCAGTATTTT.

The chain uses TRBV6-1 and TRBJ2-7, with D unclear. This CDR3 contains 14 residues. Trimming left V 3 bases short and J 2 bases short, with 11 bases between. Germline CDR1 and CDR2: MNHNS and SASEGT. The CDR3 DNA reads as TGTGCCAGCAGTGATAGACGGAGACCCTACGAGCAGTACTTC. Protein product: CASSDRRRPYEQYF.

This clone appeared a single time. The chain joins TRBV29-1 to TRBJ1-5; TRBD1 matches 7 bases. CDR1 SQVTM and CDR2 ANQGSEA come from the germline V gene. V trimming: 7 bases; J trimming: 3 bases; junction bases outside the gene matches: 6. The CDR3 runs to 13 residues. CDR3 sequence (DNA): TGCAGCGCCGGGGACAGCCTCAATCAGCCCCAGCATTTT. Translation: CSAGDSLNQPQHF. The full variable domain, with the rest looked up from reference TRBV29-1 and TRBJ1-5, is SAVISQKPSRDICQRGTSLTIQCQVDSQVTMMFWYRQQPGQSLTLIATANQGSEATYESGFVIDKFPISRPNLTFSTLTVSNMSPEDSSIYLCSAGDSLNQPQHFGDGTRLSIL.